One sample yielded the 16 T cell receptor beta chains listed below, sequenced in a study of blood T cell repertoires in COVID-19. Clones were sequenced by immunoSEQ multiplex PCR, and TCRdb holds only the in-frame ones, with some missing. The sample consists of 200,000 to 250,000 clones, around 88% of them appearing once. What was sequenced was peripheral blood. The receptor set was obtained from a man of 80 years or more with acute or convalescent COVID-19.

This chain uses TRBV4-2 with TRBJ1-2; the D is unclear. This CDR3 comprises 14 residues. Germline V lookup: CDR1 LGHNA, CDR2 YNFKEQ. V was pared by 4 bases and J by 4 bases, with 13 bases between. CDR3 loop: CASSPSGGSYGYTF. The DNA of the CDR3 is TGTGCCAGCAGCCCCAGCGGAGGGAGCTATGGCTACACCTTC.

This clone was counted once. For the CDR3, the DNA is TGTGCCAGCAGCCTAGACAGGCCGACTGGGGCCAACGTCCTGACTTTC. This gives the protein CASSLDRPTGANVLTF. The chain couples TRBV27 to TRBJ2-6; perhaps TRBD1 as D (6 bases). V was cut by 6 bases and J by 2 bases, with 14 bases left in between. The V gene's germline CDR1 is MNHEY and CDR2 SMNVEV (reference sequence). This CDR3 is built from 16 residues.

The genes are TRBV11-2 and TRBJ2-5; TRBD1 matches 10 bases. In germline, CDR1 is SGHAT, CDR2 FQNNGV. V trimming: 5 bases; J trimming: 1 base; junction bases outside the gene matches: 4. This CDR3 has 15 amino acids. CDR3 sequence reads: CASSRDRGSQETQYF. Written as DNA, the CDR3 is TGTGCCAGCAGCCGGGACAGGGGAAGCCAAGAGACCCAGTACTTC.

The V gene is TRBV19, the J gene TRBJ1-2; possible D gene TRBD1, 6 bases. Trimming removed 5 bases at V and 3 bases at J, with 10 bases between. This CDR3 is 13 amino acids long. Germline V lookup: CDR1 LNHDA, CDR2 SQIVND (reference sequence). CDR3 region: CASSVQGYYGYTF. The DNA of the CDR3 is TGTGCCAGTAGTGTACAGGGCTACTATGGCTACACCTTC.

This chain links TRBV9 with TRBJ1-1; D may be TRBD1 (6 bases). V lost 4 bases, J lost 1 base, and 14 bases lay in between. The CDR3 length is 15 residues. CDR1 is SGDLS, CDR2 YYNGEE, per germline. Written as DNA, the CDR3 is TGTGCCAGCAGCCCCTTGACAGGAGAGAACACTGAAGCTTTCTTT. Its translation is CASSPLTGENTEAFF.

The CDR3 sequence is CASSRGRTDAYEQYF. CDR3 DNA sequence: TGTGCCAGCAGCAGGGGTCGGACAGACGCCTACGAGCAGTACTTC. The genes are TRBV21-1 and TRBJ2-7; TRBD1, as called in the table, went unchecked against the DNA. TRBV21-1 is tagged as a pseudogene. The CDR3 is 15 residues long.

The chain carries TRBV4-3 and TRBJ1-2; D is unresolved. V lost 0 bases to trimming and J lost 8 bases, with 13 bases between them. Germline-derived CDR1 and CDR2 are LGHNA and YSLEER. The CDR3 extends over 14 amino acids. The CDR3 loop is CASSQDRGGGGYTF. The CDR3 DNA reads TGCGCCAGCAGCCAAGATCGAGGCGGCGGGGGCTACACCTTC.

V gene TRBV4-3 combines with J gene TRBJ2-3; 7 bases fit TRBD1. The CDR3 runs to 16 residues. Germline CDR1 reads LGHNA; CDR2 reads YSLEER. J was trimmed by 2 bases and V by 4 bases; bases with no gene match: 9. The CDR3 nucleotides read TGCGCCAGCAGCCCTGACAGGGCGACTTACACAGATACGCAGTATTTT. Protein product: CASSPDRATYTDTQYF.

This CDR3 reads CASSSNPLEGDGYTF. The DNA for the CDR3 is TGTGCCAGCAGTTCAAATCCCTTGGAGGGAGATGGCTACACCTTC. The chain uses TRBV6-2 or TRBV6-3 and TRBJ1-2, with unresolved D. This CDR3 region has 15 residues. Germline V gene sequence: CDR1 MNHEY, CDR2 SVGEGT. With 4 bases removed from V and 6 bases from J, the gap between germline ends came to 18 bases.

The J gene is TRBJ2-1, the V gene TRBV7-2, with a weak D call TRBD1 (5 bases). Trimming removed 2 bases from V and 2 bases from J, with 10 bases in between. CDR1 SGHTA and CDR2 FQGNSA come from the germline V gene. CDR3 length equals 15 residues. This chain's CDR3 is CASSLSQGAYNEQFF. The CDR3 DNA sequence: TGTGCCAGCAGCTTATCCCAGGGTGCCTACAATGAGCAGTTCTTC.

The CDR3 is CASSIRDTQPQHF. CDR3 nucleotide sequence: TGTGCCAGTAGTATTAGGGACACTCAGCCCCAGCATTTT. The chain couples TRBV19 to TRBJ1-5, with D perhaps TRBD1 (6 bases). The CDR3 is 13 amino acids. V lost 3 bases to trimming and J lost 6 bases, with 9 bases between them. Germline V gives CDR1 LNHDA, CDR2 SQIVND (reference sequence).

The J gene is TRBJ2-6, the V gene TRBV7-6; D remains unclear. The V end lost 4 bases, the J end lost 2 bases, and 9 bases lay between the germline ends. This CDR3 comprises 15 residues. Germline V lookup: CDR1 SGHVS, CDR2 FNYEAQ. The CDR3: CASSSTKAGANVLTF. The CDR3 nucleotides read TGTGCCAGCAGCTCGACAAAAGCTGGGGCCAACGTCCTGACTTTC.

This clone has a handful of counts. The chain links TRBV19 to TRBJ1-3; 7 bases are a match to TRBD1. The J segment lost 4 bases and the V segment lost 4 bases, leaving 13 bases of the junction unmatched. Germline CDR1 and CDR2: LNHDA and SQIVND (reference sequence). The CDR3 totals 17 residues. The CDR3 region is CASSTPGTVLLGNTIYF. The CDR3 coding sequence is TGTGCCAGTAGTACCCCTGGGACAGTCCTTCTCGGAAACACCATATATTTT.

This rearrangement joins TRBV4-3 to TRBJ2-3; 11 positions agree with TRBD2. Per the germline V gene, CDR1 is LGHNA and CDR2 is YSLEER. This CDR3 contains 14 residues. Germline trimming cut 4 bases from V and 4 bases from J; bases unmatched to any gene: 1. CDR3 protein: CASSLAGGSDTQYF. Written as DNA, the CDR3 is TGCGCCAGCAGCCTAGCGGGAGGGTCAGATACGCAGTATTTT.

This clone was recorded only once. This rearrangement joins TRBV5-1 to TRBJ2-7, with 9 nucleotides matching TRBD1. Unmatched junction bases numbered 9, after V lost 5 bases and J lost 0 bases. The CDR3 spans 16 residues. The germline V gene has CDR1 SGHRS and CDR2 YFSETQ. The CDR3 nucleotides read TGCGCCAGCAGGCTCGGACAGGGGTTCAACTCCTACGAGCAGTACTTC. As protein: CASRLGQGFNSYEQYF.

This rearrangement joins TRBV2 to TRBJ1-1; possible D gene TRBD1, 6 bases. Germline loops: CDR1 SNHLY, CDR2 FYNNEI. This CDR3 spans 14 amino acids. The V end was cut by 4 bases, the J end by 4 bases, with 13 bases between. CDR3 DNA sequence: TGTGCCAGCAGTGTCGAGGGCAGGGGCACTGAAGCTTTCTTT. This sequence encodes CASSVEGRGTEAFF. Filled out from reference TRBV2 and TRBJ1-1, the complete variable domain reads EPEVTQTPSHQVTQMGQEVILRCVPISNHLYFYWYRQILGQKVEFLVSFYNNEISEKSEIFDDQFSVERPDGSNFTLKIRSTKLEDSAMYFCASSVEGRGTEAFFGQGTRLTVV.